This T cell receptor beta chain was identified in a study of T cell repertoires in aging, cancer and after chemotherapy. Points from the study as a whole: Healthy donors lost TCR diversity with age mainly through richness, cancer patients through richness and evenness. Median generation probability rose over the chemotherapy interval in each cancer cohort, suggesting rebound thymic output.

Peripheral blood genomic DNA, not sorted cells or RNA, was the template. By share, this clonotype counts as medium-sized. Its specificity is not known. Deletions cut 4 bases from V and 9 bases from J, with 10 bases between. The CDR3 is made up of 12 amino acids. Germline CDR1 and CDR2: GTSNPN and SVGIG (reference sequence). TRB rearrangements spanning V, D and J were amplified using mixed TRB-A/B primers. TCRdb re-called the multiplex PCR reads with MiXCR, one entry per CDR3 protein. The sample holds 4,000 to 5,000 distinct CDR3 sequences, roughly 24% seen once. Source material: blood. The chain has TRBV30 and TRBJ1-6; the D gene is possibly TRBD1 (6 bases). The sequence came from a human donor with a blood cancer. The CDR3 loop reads CAWKGGGSPLHF. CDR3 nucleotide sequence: TGTGCCTGGAAGGGGGGAGGTTCACCCCTCCACTTT.